Here is one T cell receptor (beta chain) with its context. This specimen comes from a study of OX40 agonist ivuxolimab in advanced cancers. Looked up from germline, CDR1 is SGHKS and CDR2 is YYEKEE (reference sequence). The ends were cut back, 4 bases at V and 4 bases at J, with 8 bases in the middle. This CDR3 has 12 residues. The assay was immunoSEQ multiplex PCR, and TCRdb's table has in-frame clones only and misses some. The table shows 91,000 or so clones, with 86% occurring only once. Patients with a history of autoimmune disease or on systemic immunosuppression were excluded. The chain has TRBV5-5 and TRBJ2-5, with D unclear. The input for sequencing was CD4+ or CD8+ T cells sorted from blood, taken in a trial of the OX40 agonist ivuxolimab. This receptor was taken from an adult with an advanced solid tumor such as melanoma, head and neck, liver or kidney cancer. Here the CDR3 DNA reads TGTGCCAGCAGCGAACTTCGAGAGACCCAGTACTTC. Residues: CASSELRETQYF.